A selection of T cell receptor beta chains follows, all from one sample in a study of CD8+ T cells in alopecia areata. TCRdb's table, derived via immunoSEQ multiplex PCR, lists solely in-frame clones and lacks some. The sample lists hundreds of thousands of clones; 50% to 60% were seen once. Sample: CD4+ T cells sorted from blood, taken at week 0. These receptors originate from a human donor with alopecia areata. Both conserved end residues are part of each CDR3. D genes are given only for firm matches. The size entry is marked missing in some rows and otherwise reads once, few, many or a size class.

CDR3	DNA	V	size	length	D	J
CASSYSAGSGANVLTF	TGTGCCAGCAGTTACTCCGCGGGTTCTGGGGCCAACGTCCTGACTTTC	TRBV6-5	few	16	-	TRBJ2-6
CSVEEGGLTQYF	TGCAGCGTTGAAGAGGGGGGACTTACCCAGTACTTC	TRBV29-1	many	12	-	TRBJ2-5
CASSLEDRGDGSSNQPQHF	TGTGCCAGCAGCTTAGAGGACAGGGGAGATGGTAGTAGCAATCAGCCCCAGCATTTT	TRBV7-2	-	19	TRBD1	TRBJ1-5
CASTKREGLSEQYF	TGCGCCAGCACCAAGCGGGAGGGCCTGAGCGAGCAGTACTTC	TRBV5-1	-	14	TRBD2	TRBJ2-7
CASSLAGKNNEQFF	TGTGCCAGCAGCTTGGCAGGGAAGAACAATGAGCAGTTCTTC	TRBV5-6	few	14	-	TRBJ2-1
CASSSYGGADTQYF	TGTGCCAGCAGTTCCTACGGGGGGGCAGATACGCAGTATTTT	TRBV27	-	14	TRBD2	TRBJ2-3
CAWSVQGDQPQHF	TGTGCCTGGAGTGTACAGGGGGATCAGCCCCAGCATTTT	TRBV30	-	13	TRBD1	TRBJ1-5
CSVEAGGPQYF	TGCAGCGTTGAAGCTGGAGGCCCGCAGTACTTC	TRBV29-1	few	11	-	TRBJ2-7
CASSGVGGAVDTQYF	TGTGCCAGCAGCGGGGTAGGGGGCGCCGTAGATACGCAGTATTTT	TRBV2	-	15	TRBD1	TRBJ2-3
CASSPTGTREKLFF	TGTGCCAGCAGTCCTACCGGGACACGGGAAAAACTGTTTTTT	TRBV7-6	few	14	-	TRBJ1-4
CSTWTGANTEAFF	TGCAGCACATGGACAGGGGCGAACACTGAAGCTTTCTTT	TRBV29-1	-	13	TRBD1	TRBJ1-1